These T cell receptor beta chains were read from a single sample in a study of cytomegalovirus exposure and HLA in healthy donors. Clones were read by immunoSEQ multiplex PCR, and TCRdb kept only the in-frame ones, dropping some. The sample includes 40,000 or so clones. Sequencing used PBMCs. These receptors were obtained from a male donor in good health and CMV-seronegative. The CDR3 runs from the conserved cysteine through the conserved F or W. The D gene is left open where the match is weak.

CDR3: CASSLHAGGPQHF; DNA: TGTGCCAGCAGTTTGCACGCTGGCGGGCCCCAGCATTTT; J: TRBJ1-5; D: .; V: TRBV6-6
CDR3: CASSLVSSGYYNEQFF; DNA: TGTGCCAGCAGCTTAGTATCTAGCGGGTATTACAATGAGCAGTTCTTC; J: TRBJ2-1; D: TRBD2; V: TRBV7-6
CDR3: CASSLGGRATGELFF; DNA: TGCGCCAGCAGCTTGGGCGGGAGGGCCACCGGGGAGCTGTTTTTT; J: TRBJ2-2; D: TRBD2; V: TRBV5-1
CDR3: CASSSGAGGPYNEQFF; DNA: TGCGCCAGCAGTTCGGGTGCGGGAGGACCCTACAATGAGCAGTTCTTC; J: TRBJ2-1; D: TRBD2; V: TRBV5-1
CDR3: CATSRQATNEKLFF; DNA: TGTGCCACCAGCAGACAGGCAACTAATGAAAAACTGTTTTTT; J: TRBJ1-4; D: .; V: TRBV15
CDR3: CASGMRDRDYNEQFF; DNA: TGTGCCAGCGGGATGAGGGACAGGGATTACAATGAGCAGTTCTTC; J: TRBJ2-1; D: TRBD1; V: TRBV28
CDR3: CASSLTGDEQFF; DNA: TGTGCCAGCAGCTTGACAGGCGATGAGCAGTTCTTC; J: TRBJ2-1; D: .; V: TRBV5-5
CDR3: CASSSSLGNQPQHF; DNA: TGTGCCAGCAGTTCATCACTTGGCAATCAGCCCCAGCATTTT; J: TRBJ1-5; D: .; V: TRBV27
CDR3: CAAASGETQYF; DNA: TGTGCCGCGGCCAGCGGCGAGACCCAGTACTTC; J: TRBJ2-5; D: .; V: TRBV25-1
CDR3: CASSFGSGLTGELFF; DNA: TGCGCCAGCAGCTTCGGAAGCGGACTCACCGGGGAGCTGTTTTTT; J: TRBJ2-2; D: .; V: TRBV5-1
CDR3: CASRTSGKNIQYF; DNA: TGTGCCAGCCGGACTAGCGGGAAAAACATTCAGTACTTC; J: TRBJ2-4; D: TRBD2; V: TRBV19
CDR3: CASREAGTALDQPQHF; DNA: TGTGCCAGTCGAGAAGCCGGGACTGCCCTCGATCAGCCCCAGCATTTT; J: TRBJ1-5; D: .; V: TRBV19
CDR3: CASSPRVVGEQFF; DNA: TGTGCCAGCAGCCCGAGGGTAGTTGGTGAGCAGTTCTTC; J: TRBJ2-1; D: .; V: TRBV9
CDR3: CASTDIAATDTQYF; DNA: TGCGCCAGCACCGATATAGCGGCGACAGATACGCAGTATTTT; J: TRBJ2-3; D: .; V: TRBV5-1
CDR3: CASSSTSSTDTQYF; DNA: TGCGCCAGCAGCTCGACATCTAGCACAGATACGCAGTATTTT; J: TRBJ2-3; D: .; V: TRBV5-1
CDR3: CATSRVAGAGNEQFF; DNA: TGTGCCACCAGCAGAGTAGCGGGAGCTGGCAATGAGCAGTTCTTC; J: TRBJ2-1; D: TRBD2; V: TRBV15
CDR3: CSATPRGFGAFF; DNA: TGCAGCGCCACCCCTCGGGGGTTTGGAGCTTTCTTT; J: TRBJ1-1; D: .; V: TRBV29-1
CDR3: CASSLQVRGTQYF; DNA: TGTGCCAGCAGCTTGCAAGTTCGGGGGACCCAGTACTTC; J: TRBJ2-5; D: .; V: TRBV5-8
CDR3: CASSWRGELFF; DNA: TGTGCCAGTAGCTGGCGGGGGGAGCTGTTTTTT; J: TRBJ2-2; D: .; V: TRBV19
CDR3: CASSQYYGQPQHF; DNA: TGTGCCAGTAGTCAATATTACGGGCAGCCCCAGCATTTT; J: TRBJ1-5; D: .; V: TRBV19
CDR3: CSISGTSVAGELFF; DNA: TGCAGCATCAGCGGGACTAGCGTCGCCGGGGAGCTGTTTTTT; J: TRBJ2-2; D: TRBD2; V: TRBV29-1
CDR3: CASSPQTGELFF; DNA: TGTGCCAGCAGTCCCCAGACCGGGGAGCTGTTTTTT; J: TRBJ2-2; D: .; V: TRBV6-1
CDR3: CANSRWEQYF; DNA: TGTGCCAATAGTCGTTGGGAGCAGTACTTC; J: TRBJ2-7; D: .; V: TRBV7-8